A selection of T cell receptor beta chains follows, all from one sample in a study of OX40 agonist ivuxolimab in advanced cancers. TCRdb's copy holds only in-frame clones and misses some; the assay was immunoSEQ multiplex PCR. The sample shows more than 55,000 clones, around 90% of them seen only once. Sequencing was performed on CD4+ or CD8+ T cells sorted from blood, taken in a trial of the OX40 agonist ivuxolimab. All receptors derive from an adult with an advanced solid tumor such as melanoma, head and neck, liver or kidney cancer. CDR3s include the opening cysteine and the closing phenylalanine or tryptophan. Fields, in order: D gene, V gene, clone size, J gene, CDR3 DNA, CDR3 protein. D genes are given only for firm matches. The size entry is marked missing in some rows and otherwise reads once, few, many or a size class.

D: .
V: TRBV7-1
size: few
J: TRBJ1-1
DNA: TGTGCCAGCAGAGAAGGGTGGGGAGAGGCTTTCTTT
CDR3: CASREGWGEAFF

D: TRBD2
V: TRBV9
size: .
J: TRBJ2-7
DNA: TGTGCCAGCAGCGTAGCTTCCGGGACTAGCGGGTACGAGCAGTACTTC
CDR3: CASSVASGTSGYEQYF

D: .
V: TRBV7-7
size: .
J: TRBJ2-5
DNA: TGTGCCAGCAGACACATTAACCAAGAGACCCAGTACTTC
CDR3: CASRHINQETQYF

D: .
V: TRBV6-5
size: once
J: TRBJ2-7
DNA: TGTGCCAGCAGGGGGAAGGTCACGACCTACGAGCAGTACTTC
CDR3: CASRGKVTTYEQYF

D: .
V: TRBV28
size: .
J: TRBJ1-5
DNA: TGTGCCAGCAGCCCCCGGGGGCTCGGTCAGCCCCAGCATTTT
CDR3: CASSPRGLGQPQHF

D: .
V: TRBV11-2
size: few
J: TRBJ1-2
DNA: TGTGCCAGCAGCTCTCGGACAGCATTTTATGGCTACACCTTC
CDR3: CASSSRTAFYGYTF

D: TRBD2
V: TRBV19
size: .
J: TRBJ2-7
DNA: TGTGCCAGTAGTATAGGACTAGCGGTCTACGAGCAGTACTTC
CDR3: CASSIGLAVYEQYF

D: TRBD2
V: TRBV7-9
size: once
J: TRBJ2-5
DNA: TGTGCCAGCAGCTTATTTAGCGGGGGGCCAAAAGAGACCCAGTACTTC
CDR3: CASSLFSGGPKETQYF

D: TRBD2
V: TRBV5-4
size: once
J: TRBJ2-7
DNA: TGTGCCAGCAGCTTCACTAGCGGGAGCTACGAGCAGTACTTC
CDR3: CASSFTSGSYEQYF

D: .
V: TRBV5-1
size: .
J: TRBJ2-7
DNA: TGCGCCAGCAGCTTGGCCCCGCCAGGGGAGGCCTACGAGCAGTACTTC
CDR3: CASSLAPPGEAYEQYF

D: TRBD1
V: TRBV6-5
size: .
J: TRBJ1-1
DNA: TGTGCCAGCGAATCACAGGGGAGAGCTTTCTTT
CDR3: CASESQGRAFF

D: .
V: TRBV10-3
size: .
J: TRBJ2-1
DNA: TGTGCCATCACCTGGACTCCTAACAATGAGCAGTTCTTC
CDR3: CAITWTPNNEQFF

D: .
V: TRBV4-3
size: .
J: TRBJ1-4
DNA: TGCGCCAGCAGCCAGATATTCAGGGGTACCTCTAATGAAAAACTGTTTTTT
CDR3: CASSQIFRGTSNEKLFF

D: .
V: TRBV19
size: few
J: TRBJ1-1
DNA: TGTGCCAGTACCGCTAGTGAAGCTTTCTTT
CDR3: CASTASEAFF

D: TRBD1
V: TRBV7-9
size: .
J: TRBJ1-1
DNA: TGTGCCAGCACCCCCGGACAGGGCGGCACTGAAGCTTTCTTT
CDR3: CASTPGQGGTEAFF

D: .
V: TRBV5-6
size: .
J: TRBJ1-5
DNA: TGTGCCAGCAGCACGAGTAGCAATCAGCCCCAGCATTTT
CDR3: CASSTSSNQPQHF

D: TRBD2
V: TRBV7-9
size: .
J: TRBJ2-2
DNA: TGTGCCAGCAGCCCCGCCCTAGCGGGAGTGACCGGGGAGCTGTTTTTT
CDR3: CASSPALAGVTGELFF

D: TRBD1
V: TRBV29-1
size: few
J: TRBJ2-5
DNA: TGCAGCGCCGAACTTTCCGGGACAGGGGGCGGGAAGACCCAGTACTTC
CDR3: CSAELSGTGGGKTQYF

D: .
V: TRBV7-9
size: .
J: TRBJ2-2
DNA: TGTGCCAGCAGCACCGGGGGACAGTACACCGGGGAGCTGTTTTTT
CDR3: CASSTGGQYTGELFF

D: .
V: TRBV29-1
size: .
J: TRBJ1-1
DNA: TGCAGCGTTGCAGGGGCACTGGGAGCTTTCTTT
CDR3: CSVAGALGAFF

D: TRBD1
V: TRBV6-5
size: .
J: TRBJ1-2
DNA: TGTGCCAGCAGCTCCGGGACAGGGGCCGGCTACACCTTC
CDR3: CASSSGTGAGYTF

D: .
V: TRBV27
size: .
J: TRBJ1-1
DNA: TGTGCCAGCAGTGGGCAAGCCGACACTGAAGCTTTCTTT
CDR3: CASSGQADTEAFF

D: .
V: TRBV16
size: .
J: TRBJ2-5
DNA: TGTGCCAGCAGCCTCCCGGGGAAGGGACAAGAGACCCAGTACTTC
CDR3: CASSLPGKGQETQYF

D: .
V: TRBV27
size: .
J: TRBJ2-3
DNA: TGTGCCAGCAGTAGTGTAGGGGGGCTTAGCACAGATACGCAGTATTTT
CDR3: CASSSVGGLSTDTQYF

D: TRBD2
V: TRBV10-1
size: .
J: TRBJ2-1
DNA: TGCGCCAGCAGTGAGAAACTAGCGGGGAATTTCCATGAGCAGTTCTTC
CDR3: CASSEKLAGNFHEQFF

D: TRBD2
V: TRBV28
size: .
J: TRBJ2-3
DNA: TGTGCCAGCAGTTTACTTAGCGGGGGGAACGACATCACAGATACGCAGTATTTT
CDR3: CASSLLSGGNDITDTQYF